This TCR beta chain comes out of a study of radiation and T cells in renal cell carcinoma. This CDR3 contains 14 residues. The V gene's germline CDR1 is LNHDA and CDR2 SQIVND (reference sequence). J was trimmed by 8 bases and V by 5 bases; bases with no gene match: 9. Some clones are missing from TCRdb's copy, which holds only in-frame ones; the method was immunoSEQ multiplex PCR. The sample contains around 64,000 clones, roughly 80% of which appear only once. Time point noted: blood 4 weeks post-SBRT, at nephrectomy. Treatment indicated: 15 Gy SBRT to primary tumor, nephrectomy 4 weeks later. Here the sequenced sample was blood, taken from a patient whose treatment included radiotherapy and nephrectomy. The TCR sequence derives from a man between 60 and 75 years old with renal cell carcinoma. The V call is TRBV19, the J call TRBJ2-1; 7 nucleotides line up with TRBD2. DNA for the CDR3: TGTGCCAGTAGTCTTCGGCAGGGAGGGTATGAGCAGTTCTTC. Encoded protein: CASSLRQGGYEQFF.